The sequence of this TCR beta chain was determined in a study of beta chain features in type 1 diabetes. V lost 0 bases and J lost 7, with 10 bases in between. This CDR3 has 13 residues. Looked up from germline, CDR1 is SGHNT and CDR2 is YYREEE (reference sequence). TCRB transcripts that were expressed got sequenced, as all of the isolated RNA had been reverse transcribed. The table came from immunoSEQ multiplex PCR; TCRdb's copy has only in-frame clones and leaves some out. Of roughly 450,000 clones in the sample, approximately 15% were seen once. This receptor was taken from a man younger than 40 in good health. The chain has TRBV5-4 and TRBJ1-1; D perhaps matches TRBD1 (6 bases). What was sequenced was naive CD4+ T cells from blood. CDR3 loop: CASSLDRVREAFF. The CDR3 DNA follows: TGTGCCAGCAGCTTGGACAGGGTGCGTGAAGCTTTCTTT.